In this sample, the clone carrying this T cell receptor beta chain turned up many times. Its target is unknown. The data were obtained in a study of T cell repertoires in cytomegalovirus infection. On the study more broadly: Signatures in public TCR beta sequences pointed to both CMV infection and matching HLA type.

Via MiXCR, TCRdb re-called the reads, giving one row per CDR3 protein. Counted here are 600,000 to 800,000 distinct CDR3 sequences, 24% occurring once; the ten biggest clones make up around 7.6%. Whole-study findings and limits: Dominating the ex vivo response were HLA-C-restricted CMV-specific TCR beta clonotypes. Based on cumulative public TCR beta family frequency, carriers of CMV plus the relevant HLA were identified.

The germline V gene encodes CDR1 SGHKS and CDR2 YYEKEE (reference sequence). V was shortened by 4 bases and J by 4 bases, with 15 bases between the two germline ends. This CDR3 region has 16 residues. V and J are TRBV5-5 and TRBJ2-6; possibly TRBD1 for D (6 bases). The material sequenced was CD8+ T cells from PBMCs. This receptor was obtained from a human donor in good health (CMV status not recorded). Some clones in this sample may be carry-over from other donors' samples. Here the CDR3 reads CASSTQRGSGANVLTF. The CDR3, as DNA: TGTGCCAGCAGCACCCAAAGGGGGAGCGGGGCCAACGTCCTGACTTTC.